Listed below are T cell receptor beta chains from one sample, sequenced in a study of shared clonotypes between healthy human individuals. Libraries were prepared by immunoSEQ multiplex PCR; TCRdb keeps only in-frame clonotypes and omits some of them. The data show 600,000 to 750,000 clones, 90% seen once. The sample taken for sequencing was memory CD8+ T cells from PBMCs. All receptors derive from a young man in good health. Some clones in this sample may be carry-over from other donors' samples. The CDR3 runs from the conserved cysteine through the conserved F or W. The order of the fields is D gene, J gene, V gene, CDR3 protein. The D gene is left open where the match is weak.

>TRBD1|TRBJ1-1|TRBV7-8
CASSLGDRRLTEAFF
>TRBD1|TRBJ2-5|TRBV9
CASSTGDDAETQYF
>.|TRBJ2-2|TRBV5-8
CASSHLWTGRTSPNTGELFF
>.|TRBJ1-1|TRBV28
CASSPTSVTEAFF
>TRBD2|TRBJ2-1|TRBV7-6
CASGGGSGSPYNEQFF
>.|TRBJ1-5|TRBV4-1
CASSQDQRLGAQPQHF
>TRBD1|TRBJ2-7|TRBV5-4
CASSPHPGQTNYEQYF
>TRBD1|TRBJ2-7|TRBV7-9
CASSSRRTGDSYEQYF
>.|TRBJ1-1|TRBV9
CASSVGIGTEAFF
>.|TRBJ2-7|TRBV6-1
CASSADLGGAGYEQYF
>.|TRBJ2-2|TRBV6-5
CASTLGQNTGELFF
>.|TRBJ1-4|TRBV6-6
CASSQDGGDQEKLFF
>TRBD1|TRBJ2-7|TRBV7-9
CASWDRLNEQYF
>.|TRBJ2-1|TRBV2
CASTHTRVEQFF
>.|TRBJ2-1|TRBV2
CASKVEPLSYNEQFF
>.|TRBJ2-7|TRBV27
CASSFSSSYEQYF
>.|TRBJ2-7|TRBV27
CASSPIAGQTYEQYF
>TRBD2|TRBJ2-7|TRBV30
CAWSALAGVNEQYF
>TRBD2|TRBJ2-1|TRBV11-2
CASKTSGRYNEQFF
>TRBD1|TRBJ1-5|TRBV28
CASNSRQGLHLNQPQHF
>.|TRBJ2-2|TRBV5-6
CASSLASSARGTGELFF
>.|TRBJ2-1|TRBV4-3
CASSQGLGSYNEQFF
>.|TRBJ1-5|TRBV18
CASSPSGPHF
>.|TRBJ1-4|TRBV7-8
CASSFNQGKLFF
>.|TRBJ2-6|TRBV29-1
CSARRAGANVLTF
>.|TRBJ2-7|TRBV6-5
CASSYVGSTYEQYF
>.|TRBJ1-1|TRBV7-9
CAILLNTEAFF
>.|TRBJ1-5|TRBV27
CASSLTPGGNQPQHF
>TRBD2|TRBJ2-2|TRBV4-3
CASSLGLVVVSGELFF
>.|TRBJ1-1|TRBV5-1
CASSFALKGTEAFF
>.|TRBJ2-1|TRBV29-1
CSVEGTDTTTISKNAFF
>TRBD2|TRBJ2-1|TRBV10-2
CASSEWLAGRNEQFF
>.|TRBJ1-5|TRBV4-1
CASSQNTGRNQPQHF
>.|TRBJ2-1|TRBV5-6
CASSPGTFTYNEQFF
>TRBD2|TRBJ2-7|TRBV27
CASTPQPGTSGYEQYF
>.|TRBJ1-5|TRBV28
CASTSKALSNQPQHF
>TRBD2|TRBJ2-1|TRBV12-5
CASGSSGRAVHNEQFF
>.|TRBJ1-1|TRBV5-1
CASSFPLAGEAFF
>.|TRBJ1-1|TRBV7-9
CASSTLSLSGAFF
>.|TRBJ2-1|TRBV6-1
CASSEGVWGNEQFF
>TRBD1|TRBJ1-2|TRBV27
CASSLGTGGTGYTF
>.|TRBJ2-5|TRBV2
CASSEQPVAQYF
>TRBD2|TRBJ2-7|TRBV28
CASSSGTSGRRYEQYF
>TRBD1|TRBJ2-7|TRBV6-5
CASSSRQGRYEQYF
>TRBD2|TRBJ2-7|TRBV11-2
CASSLAGGSYEQYF
>.|TRBJ1-1|TRBV19
CASSIGRGGREAEAFF
>.|TRBJ1-1|TRBV4-2
CASSQGQLEAFF
>TRBD1|TRBJ2-5|TRBV11-2
CASSLSTGKDGKTQYF
>.|TRBJ2-7|TRBV7-9
CASSLAGGSDYEQYF
>.|TRBJ2-7|TRBV27
CASSLSFLYEQYF
>TRBD2|TRBJ2-2|TRBV28
CASSPRTSGLTTGELFF
>.|TRBJ1-4|TRBV28
CASSLIGIRITGPNEKLFF
>TRBD1|TRBJ1-2|TRBV6-1
CASSESTGGSYGYTF